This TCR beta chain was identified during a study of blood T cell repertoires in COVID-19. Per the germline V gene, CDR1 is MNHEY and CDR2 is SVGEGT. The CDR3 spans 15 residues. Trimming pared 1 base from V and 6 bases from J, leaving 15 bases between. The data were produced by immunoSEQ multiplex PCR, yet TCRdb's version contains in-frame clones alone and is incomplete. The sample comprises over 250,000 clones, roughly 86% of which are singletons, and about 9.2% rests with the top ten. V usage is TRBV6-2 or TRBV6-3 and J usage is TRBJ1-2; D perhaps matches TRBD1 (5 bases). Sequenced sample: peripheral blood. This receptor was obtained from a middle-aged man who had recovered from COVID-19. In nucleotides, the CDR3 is TGTGCCAGCAGTTACTATGGGGGGACCCCAGATGGCTACACCTTC. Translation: CASSYYGGTPDGYTF.